This T cell receptor beta chain was sequenced during a study of PD-1 blockade in mismatch repair-deficient tumors. Overall study: All were previously treated, progressing patients with some twelve mismatch repair-deficient cancer types. General observations from the study: After pembrolizumab, tumor-resident clones rose rapidly, then generally contracted before radiologic responses.

All patients were mismatch repair deficient, assessed by either PCR or immunohistochemistry. A few pembrolizumab responders had their TCRs sequenced. This clone appeared a single time. Its antigen is not identified. Sequenced by immunoSEQ multiplex PCR; TCRdb stores in-frame clones only, minus some. The sample lists 60,000 to 70,000 clones, approximately 90% occurring once. The material sequenced was peripheral blood, taken 52 weeks after starting pembrolizumab. This receptor was identified in an adult with mismatch repair-deficient cancer.

CDR3 DNA: TGTGCCAGCAGTGACAGGACAGGACGAGCCTACGAGCAGTACTTC. It encodes CASSDRTGRAYEQYF. The chain recombines TRBV6-1 with TRBJ2-7, with 7 bases that match TRBD1. This CDR3 has 15 residues. Per germline, CDR1 MNHNS and CDR2 SASEGT. The junction had 7 bases not matched to a gene; V was cut back by 3 bases and J by 2 bases.